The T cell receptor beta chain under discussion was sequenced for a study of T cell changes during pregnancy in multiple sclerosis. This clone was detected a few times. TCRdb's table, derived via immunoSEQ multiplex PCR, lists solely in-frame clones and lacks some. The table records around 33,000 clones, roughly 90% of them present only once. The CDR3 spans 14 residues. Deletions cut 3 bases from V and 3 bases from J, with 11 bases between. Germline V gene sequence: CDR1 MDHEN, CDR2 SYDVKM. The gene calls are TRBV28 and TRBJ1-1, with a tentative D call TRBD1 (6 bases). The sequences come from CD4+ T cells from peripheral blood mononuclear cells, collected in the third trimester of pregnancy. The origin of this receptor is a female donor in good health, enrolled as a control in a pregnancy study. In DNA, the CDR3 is TGTGCCAGCAGTTTGACAGGCCGACACACTGAAGCTTTCTTT. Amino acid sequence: CASSLTGRHTEAFF.